The 13 T cell receptor beta chains below all came from one sample that was sequenced in a study of T cells expressing NK-cell markers. After re-calling the 5' RACE reads, TCRdb lists one entry per CDR3 protein, DNA absent. The table lists around 550,000 distinct CDR3 sequences. The sequenced sample consisted of blood T cells: a sorted CD56 or NKG2C T cell subset, CD4+ or CD8+ T cells, or bulk PBMC T cells (not recorded which). The receptors stem from a man younger than 35 in good health.

The V call is TRBV9, the J call TRBJ2-3. CDR3 size: 14 residues. CDR1 is SGDLS, CDR2 YYNGEE, per germline. The CDR3 reads CASSVGVLPDTQYF.

The CDR3: CASSLLRDRVAEAFF. This chain links TRBV5-5 with TRBJ1-1; the TCRdb call, TRBD1, lacks DNA for checking. The CDR3 contains 15 residues. From germline, CDR1 is SGHKS and CDR2 YYEKEE (reference sequence).

The chain joins TRBV5-1 to TRBJ1-4; the TRBD1 assignment by TCRdb is unverifiable without DNA. CDR1 SGHRS and CDR2 YFSETQ come from the germline V gene. This CDR3 is built from 16 residues. This CDR3 reads CASSLASRGLNEKLFF. The entire variable domain, with the rest obtained from reference TRBV5-1 and TRBJ1-4, is as follows: KAGVTQTPRYLIKTRGQQVTLSCSPISGHRSVSWYQQTPGQGLQFLFEYFSETQRNKGNFPGRFSGRQFSNSRSEMNVSTLELGDSALYLCASSLASRGLNEKLFFGSGTQLSVL.

This sequence joins TRBV27 and TRBJ2-1; the TCRdb call, TRBD2, lacks DNA for checking. Germline CDR1 MNHEY, CDR2 SMNVEV (reference sequence). CDR3 length: 15 residues. The CDR3 spells CASKTGGPLYNEQFF.

This chain connects TRBV20-1 to TRBJ1-5; as DNA is missing, the TRBD1 call by TCRdb cannot be tested. This CDR3 has 14 amino acids. Per the germline V gene, CDR1 is DFQATT and CDR2 is SNEGSKA (reference sequence). The CDR3 loop is CSAPGIGSNQPQHF.

The chain joins TRBV20-1 to TRBJ2-2; TCRdb outputs TRBD1, but without DNA this stays unchecked. The germline CDR1 and CDR2 sequences are DFQATT and SNEGSKA (reference sequence). The CDR3 is made up of 16 amino acids. The CDR3 reads CSASIQAGGVAGELFF.

The chain is built from TRBV6-2 or TRBV6-3 and TRBJ2-7; TCRdb's D call, TRBD1, is unchecked because there is no DNA. Looked up from germline, CDR1 is MNHEY and CDR2 is SVGEGT. CDR3 length equals 15 residues. CDR3 sequence reads: CASSPTEDSSYEQYF.

The chain couples TRBV7-9 to TRBJ2-1; TCRdb's D call of TRBD2 is untestable without DNA. The CDR3 covers 16 residues. CDR1 is SEHNR and CDR2 is FQNEAQ in the germline V gene (reference sequence). CDR3 residues: CASSEAGGHRDNEQFF.

The chain couples TRBV5-1 to TRBJ2-7; lacking DNA, the TRBD2 call made by TCRdb goes unchecked. The CDR3 runs 14 residues. The germline V gene encodes CDR1 SGHRS and CDR2 YFSETQ. The CDR3 spells CASSLRDSSVEQYF.

The J gene is TRBJ2-2, the V gene TRBV12-3 or TRBV12-4; checking the TCRdb D call of TRBD1 is not possible without DNA. This CDR3 is built from 13 residues. This CDR3 is CASSQDRAVELFF.

The J gene is TRBJ1-3, the V gene TRBV24-1; the D gene TCRdb calls, TRBD1, cannot be checked with no DNA. CDR3 size: 17 residues. Germline CDR1 is KGHDR and CDR2 is SFDVKD. This CDR3 reads CATSDYGPGPSGNTIYF.

The chain has TRBV7-8 and TRBJ2-5; TCRdb's D call, TRBD2, is unchecked because there is no DNA. The germline V gene encodes CDR1 SGHVS and CDR2 FQNEAQ. The CDR3 has 12 amino acids. CDR3 sequence reads: CASSRGPETQYF.

The chain couples TRBV7-8 to TRBJ1-3; with no DNA, the TCRdb D assignment of TRBD1 cannot be verified. The CDR3 has 15 amino acids. Germline V CDR1 and CDR2: SGHVS, FQNEAQ. CDR3 amino acids: CASSLIPAERNTIYF.